One sample yielded the 27 T cell receptor beta chains listed below, sequenced in a study of blood T cell repertoires in COVID-19. Sequenced by immunoSEQ multiplex PCR; TCRdb stores in-frame clones only, minus some. The table has 250,000 to 400,000 clones, around 85% seen once. The specimen sequenced was PBMCs or T cells enriched from blood (not recorded which). These receptors were taken from a woman aged 25 to 45 who had been exposed to COVID-19.

The V and J genes are TRBV2 and TRBJ1-1; 7 nucleotides match TRBD1. V shed 4 bases and J 2 bases; nucleotides not matched to a gene: 7. CDR1 SNHLY and CDR2 FYNNEI come from the germline V gene. This CDR3 has 15 amino acids. The CDR3 region is CASSGRQGSNTEAFF. The CDR3 DNA reads as TGTGCCAGCAGTGGAAGACAGGGTTCTAACACTGAAGCTTTCTTT.

A word on this clone: Other DNA sequences of this sample code for an identical CDR3. This chain joins TRBV6-5 and TRBJ1-2; 7 positions agree with TRBD1. V gave up 5 bases and J gave up 4 bases; unmatched junction bases: 4. CDR3 length equals 13 residues. Looked up from germline, CDR1 is MNHEY and CDR2 is SVGAGI. The DNA for the CDR3 is TGTGCCAGCAGTCCCCCAGGGGGCTATGGCTACACCTTC. Translation gives CASSPPGGYGYTF.

The chain joins TRBV7-2 to TRBJ2-7; D may be TRBD2 (6 bases). The ends were cut back, 1 base at V and 0 bases at J, with 7 bases in the middle. CDR1 is SGHTA, CDR2 FQGNSA, per germline. There are 14 residues in the CDR3. This CDR3 is CASSLGGASYEQYF. The CDR3 nucleotides are TGTGCCAGCAGCTTAGGCGGGGCCTCCTACGAGCAGTACTTC.

The V call is TRBV7-9, the J call TRBJ2-3, with 7 bases identical to TRBD2. The ends lost 1 base at V and 0 bases at J; junction bases unmatched: 10. This CDR3 comprises 18 residues. Germline V gene data show CDR1 as SEHNR and CDR2 as FQNEAQ (reference sequence). The CDR3 DNA reads as TGTGCCAGCAGCTTAGAAAGGTTGCGGGGGATGAGCACAGATACGCAGTATTTT. It codes for CASSLERLRGMSTDTQYF.

Notes on this clone: The same CDR3 arises from other DNA sequences in this sample as well. The chain couples TRBV24-1 to TRBJ2-1, with TRBD2 as a possible D gene (6 bases). This CDR3 contains 16 residues. V was cut by 1 base and J by 7 bases, with 16 bases left in between. Looked up from germline, CDR1 is KGHDR and CDR2 is SFDVKD. CDR3 DNA sequence: TGTGCCACCAGTGATTTAACAGCGGGCATTTATAATGAGCAGTTCTTC. This translates into CATSDLTAGIYNEQFF.

The chain links TRBV7-3 to TRBJ2-1; weak D call: TRBD2 (7 bases). The CDR3 totals 14 residues. V lost 3 bases and J lost 5, with 11 bases in between. Germline V gene data show CDR1 as SGHTA and CDR2 as FQGTGA. The CDR3 DNA reads TGTGCCAGCAGCTTCGGGGGGCTAGACAATGAGCAGTTCTTC. This sequence encodes CASSFGGLDNEQFF.

This clone appeared once. The chain recombines TRBV2 with TRBJ1-1; D gene unclear. Trimming cost V 7 bases and J 7 bases, with 10 bases left between them. The CDR3 spans 11 residues. Looked up from germline, CDR1 is SNHLY and CDR2 is FYNNEI. The CDR3 sequence: CASKGEGEAFF. The CDR3, as DNA: TGTGCCAGCAAAGGCGAGGGTGAAGCTTTCTTT.

The V gene is TRBV27, the J gene TRBJ1-3; TRBD1 aligns across 7 bases. The CDR3 sequence is 18 residues long. V was clipped by 7 bases and J by 0 bases; unmatched bases: 15. The germline V gene encodes CDR1 MNHEY and CDR2 SMNVEV (reference sequence). The CDR3 loop is CASIPLQGPRGSGNTIYF. CDR3 bases: TGTGCCAGCATCCCTTTACAGGGGCCAAGGGGCTCTGGAAACACCATATATTTT.

The rearrangement joins TRBV27 to TRBJ1-5; TRBD1 matches 10 bases. The ends lost 5 bases at V and 5 bases at J; junction bases unmatched: 6. Germline V lookup: CDR1 MNHEY, CDR2 SMNVEV (reference sequence). There are 15 residues in the CDR3. The CDR3 sequence: CASSPSTGGHQPQHF. The CDR3 nucleotides are TGTGCCAGCAGTCCATCGACAGGGGGCCATCAGCCCCAGCATTTT.

This clone was seen a single time. This chain links TRBV5-1 with TRBJ1-3; D remains ambiguous. Trimming cost V 7 bases and J 0 bases, with 14 bases left between them. The germline gives CDR1 SGHRS, CDR2 YFSETQ. The length of the CDR3 is 15 residues. CDR3 nucleotides: TGCGCCAGCGCCCCCCAGGCGAACTCTGGAAACACCATATATTTT. Its translation is CASAPQANSGNTIYF.

V gene TRBV6-5 combines with J gene TRBJ1-5, with D maybe TRBD1 (5 bases). V was pared by 8 bases and J by 3 bases, with 17 bases between. CDR3 size: 15 residues. Germline V CDR1 and CDR2: MNHEY, SVGAGI. The DNA of the CDR3 is TGTGCCAGCTCCCCCTCCGGGGGAATCAATCAGCCCCAGCATTTT. It translates to CASSPSGGINQPQHF.

The CDR3 loop is CASSLGDRGGNTEAFF. The CDR3 coding sequence is TGTGCCAGCAGCTTAGGTGACAGGGGAGGGAACACTGAAGCTTTCTTT. This sequence joins TRBV7-6 and TRBJ1-1; 8 positions agree with TRBD1. CDR1 is SGHVS, CDR2 FNYEAQ, per germline. There are 16 residues in the CDR3. The V and J ends lost 1 base and 1 base, in that order; junction bases with no gene match: 5.

The chain joins TRBV6-5 to TRBJ2-5, with 9 bases matching TRBD2. The trim removed 7 bases at V and 5 bases at J, leaving 11 bases unmatched. Per the germline V gene, CDR1 is MNHEY and CDR2 is SVGAGI. This CDR3 contains 15 residues. In nucleotides, the CDR3 is TGTGCCAGCACCACCGGGGCGGGAGGGGTGGAGACCCAGTACTTC. This sequence encodes CASTTGAGGVETQYF.

This rearrangement joins TRBV7-7 to TRBJ1-5, with 9 bases matching TRBD1. The germline V gene encodes CDR1 SSHAT and CDR2 FNYEAQ (reference sequence). The CDR3 contains 13 residues. Here the CDR3 reads CAVQGARDQPQHF. The CDR3 DNA is TGTGCTGTACAGGGGGCGCGTGATCAGCCCCAGCATTTT.

The genes are TRBV18 and TRBJ2-1, with 11 bases fitting TRBD2. CDR1 is KGHSH and CDR2 is LQKENI in the germline V gene. The V and J ends lost 0 bases and 3 bases, in that order; junction bases with no gene match: 4. The CDR3 length is 17 residues. As DNA, the CDR3 is TGTGCCAGCTCACCACCTTCACTAGCGGGAGTCTACAATGAGCAGTTCTTC. Translated, it gives CASSPPSLAGVYNEQFF.

In its sample, this clone was seen a few times. V is TRBV18 and J is TRBJ1-4; possible D gene TRBD1, 6 bases. Germline V CDR1 and CDR2: KGHSH, LQKENI. This CDR3 is 16 amino acids long. Trimming pared 6 bases from V and 5 bases from J, leaving 19 bases between. Written as DNA, the CDR3 is TGTGCCAGCTCCCTTTCATCCGGACAGCTAAATGAAAAACTGTTTTTT. Translation gives CASSLSSGQLNEKLFF.

The V and J genes are TRBV19 and TRBJ2-1; perhaps TRBD1 as D (6 bases). Germline V gene lookup returns CDR1 LNHDA and CDR2 SQIVND (reference sequence). The CDR3 contains 14 residues. Trimming pared 6 bases from V and 5 bases from J, leaving 14 bases between. In nucleotides, the CDR3 is TGTGCCAGTAGAACGGGACACCTCAACAATGAGCAGTTCTTC. It yields the protein CASRTGHLNNEQFF. Using reference TRBV19 and TRBJ2-1 for the parts outside the CDR3, the full variable domain is DGGITQSPKYLFRKEGQNVTLSCEQNLNHDAMYWYRQDPGQGLRLIYYSQIVNDFQKGDIAEGYSVSREKKESFPLTVTSAQKNPTAFYLCASRTGHLNNEQFFGPGTRLTVL.

V and J are TRBV14 and TRBJ2-1; possibly TRBD2 for D (7 bases). Germline V gives CDR1 SGHDN, CDR2 FVKESK. Trimming pared 4 bases from V and 7 bases from J, leaving 17 bases between. This CDR3 is 15 amino acids long. CDR3 nucleotide sequence: TGTGCCAGCAGCCCTCGGGGGGCTTTTGGTAATGAGCAGTTCTTC. Its protein product is CASSPRGAFGNEQFF.

This chain joins TRBV2 and TRBJ1-6; TRBD1 agrees at 7 bases. The germline gives CDR1 SNHLY, CDR2 FYNNEI. This CDR3 spans 15 amino acids. V was pared by 4 bases and J by 7 bases, with 7 bases of the junction left unmatched. The CDR3 is CASSGSGQSNSPLHF. The CDR3 DNA sequence: TGTGCCAGCAGTGGCTCGGGACAGAGCAATTCACCCCTCCACTTT.

The chain combines TRBV5-1 with TRBJ2-5, with 7 bases matching TRBD1. The CDR3 runs 15 residues. J was trimmed by 5 bases and V by 4 bases; bases with no gene match: 11. Germline-derived CDR1 and CDR2 are SGHRS and YFSETQ. The DNA of the CDR3 is TGCGCCAGCAGCGGGGAAACAGGGGTCGAGGAGACCCAGTACTTC. It yields the protein CASSGETGVEETQYF.

The chain links TRBV2 to TRBJ2-5; D is possibly TRBD1 (5 bases). V was cut by 0 bases and J by 9 bases, with 11 bases left in between. This CDR3 contains 13 residues. The germline V gene has CDR1 SNHLY and CDR2 FYNNEI. The DNA for the CDR3 is TGTGCCAGCAGTGAAGCGCAGGGTGGGGCCCAGTACTTC. This encodes CASSEAQGGAQYF.

This clone was counted a few times. V usage is TRBV19 and J usage is TRBJ1-2; tentatively, D is TRBD1 (6 bases). Germline V gene data show CDR1 as LNHDA and CDR2 as SQIVND (reference sequence). Trimming took off 5 bases at V and 1 base at J, with 8 bases between the two ends. The length of the CDR3 is 13 residues. CDR3 sequence (DNA): TGTGCCAGTAGTGTACAGGGTAACTATGGCTACACCTTC. Amino acids: CASSVQGNYGYTF.

The J gene is TRBJ2-3, the V gene TRBV28; D unresolved. V was trimmed by 6 bases and J by 7 bases, leaving 5 bases between them. The germline V gene encodes CDR1 MDHEN and CDR2 SYDVKM. CDR3 size: 10 residues. CDR3 region: CASSGYTQYF. CDR3 coding DNA: TGTGCCAGCAGCGGTTATACGCAGTATTTT.

The rearrangement joins TRBV4-3 to TRBJ2-2, with a weak D call TRBD2 (6 bases). The CDR3 sequence is 14 residues long. The V gene lost 6 bases and the J gene lost 2 bases, with 10 bases spanning the gap. The germline CDR1 and CDR2 sequences are LGHNA and YSLEER. The CDR3 protein is CASRHGGNTGELFF. CDR3 bases: TGCGCCAGCAGGCACGGGGGAAACACCGGGGAGCTGTTTTTT.

The CDR3 spells CASSLSSKLRQGPTNTEAFF. CDR3 coding DNA: TGTGCCAGCAGCTTGAGTAGTAAGCTGAGACAGGGGCCGACGAACACTGAAGCTTTCTTT. The gene calls are TRBV5-4 and TRBJ1-1; 8 bases align to TRBD1. The germline CDR1 and CDR2 sequences are SGHNT and YYREEE (reference sequence). V shed 1 base, J shed 1 base, and the junction held 18 bases outside the gene matches. The length of the CDR3 is 20 residues.

The rearrangement uses TRBV5-1 and TRBJ2-1; weak D call: TRBD1 (6 bases). The V gene lost 0 bases and the J gene lost 7 bases, with 14 bases spanning the gap. The germline V gene encodes CDR1 SGHRS and CDR2 YFSETQ. The CDR3 sequence is 15 residues long. As DNA, the CDR3 is TGCGCCAGCAGCTTGGGAGGGGGAATAACGAATGAGCAGTTCTTC. Encoded protein: CASSLGGGITNEQFF.

This rearrangement joins TRBV18 to TRBJ2-7; no definite D call. The germline CDR1 and CDR2 sequences are KGHSH and LQKENI. This CDR3 has 14 residues. With 2 bases removed from V and 3 bases from J, the gap between germline ends came to 11 bases. The DNA for the CDR3 is TGTGCCAGCTCACCATACCGGCAGGACTACGAGCAGTACTTC. Protein sequence: CASSPYRQDYEQYF.